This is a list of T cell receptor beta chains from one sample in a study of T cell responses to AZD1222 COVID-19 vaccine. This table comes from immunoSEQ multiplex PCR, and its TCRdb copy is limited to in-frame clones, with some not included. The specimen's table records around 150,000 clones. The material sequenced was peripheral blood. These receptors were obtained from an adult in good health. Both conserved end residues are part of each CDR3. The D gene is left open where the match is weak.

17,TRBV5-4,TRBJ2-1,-,CASSLKVIDRPYNEQFF,TGTGCCAGCAGCTTGAAGGTTATCGACAGGCCCTACAATGAGCAGTTCTTC
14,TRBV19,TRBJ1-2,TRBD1,CASSAGQGVDGYTF,TGTGCCAGTAGCGCGGGACAGGGGGTTGATGGCTACACCTTC
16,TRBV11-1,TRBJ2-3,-,CASSYSSGGATDTQYF,TGTGCCAGCAGCTACTCCTCTGGGGGGGCGACAGATACGCAGTATTTT
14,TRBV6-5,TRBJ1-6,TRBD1,CASSQTGVDSPLHF,TGTGCCAGCAGTCAGACAGGGGTTGATTCACCCCTCCACTTT
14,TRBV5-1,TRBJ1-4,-,CASSLGPTNEKLFF,TGCGCCAGCAGCTTGGGACCAACTAATGAAAAACTGTTTTTT
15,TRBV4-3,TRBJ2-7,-,CASSQEGQGPYEQYF,TGCGCCAGCAGCCAAGAAGGGCAGGGGCCTTACGAGCAGTACTTC
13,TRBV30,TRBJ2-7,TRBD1,CAWSPGGTYEQYF,TGTGCCTGGAGTCCAGGGGGTACCTACGAGCAGTACTTC
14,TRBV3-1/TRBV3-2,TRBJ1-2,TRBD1,CASSQGQGAWGYTF,TGTGCCAGCAGCCAAGGGCAGGGGGCATGGGGCTACACCTTC
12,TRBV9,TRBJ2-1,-,CASSDGGYEQFF,TGTGCCAGCAGTGATGGGGGGTATGAGCAGTTCTTC
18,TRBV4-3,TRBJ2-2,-,CASSQAWTSPVDTGELFF,TGCGCCAGCAGCCAAGCTTGGACCTCCCCTGTGGACACCGGGGAGCTGTTTTTT
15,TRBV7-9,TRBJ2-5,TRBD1,CASSYGQGGSETQYF,TGTGCCAGCAGCTACGGACAGGGAGGATCCGAGACCCAGTACTTC
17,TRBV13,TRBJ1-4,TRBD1,CASSLGPPTGTNEKLFF,TGTGCCAGCAGCTTAGGTCCCCCGACAGGGACTAATGAAAAACTGTTTTTT
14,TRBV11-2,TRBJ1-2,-,CASSLETGYYGYTF,TGTGCCAGCAGCTTGGAAACAGGATATTATGGCTACACCTTC
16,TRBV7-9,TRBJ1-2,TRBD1,CASSPLAGQGLGGYTF,TGTGCCAGCAGCCCCCTGGCGGGACAGGGACTGGGTGGCTACACCTTC
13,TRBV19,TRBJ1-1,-,CASSINPGTEAFF,TGTGCCAGTAGTATCAACCCAGGCACTGAAGCTTTCTTT
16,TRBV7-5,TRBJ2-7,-,CARSLVTGEGDYEQYF,TGTGCCAGAAGCTTAGTGACAGGGGAGGGTGACTACGAGCAGTACTTC
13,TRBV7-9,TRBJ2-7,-,CASSAGQPYEQYF,TGTGCCAGCAGCGCGGGACAGCCCTACGAGCAGTACTTC
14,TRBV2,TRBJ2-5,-,CASSELLGQETQYF,TGTGCCAGCAGTGAACTTCTGGGGCAAGAGACCCAGTACTTC
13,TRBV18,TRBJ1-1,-,CASSPLDKPEAFF,TGTGCCAGCTCACCCCTAGACAAGCCAGAAGCTTTCTTT
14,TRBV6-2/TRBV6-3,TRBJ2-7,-,CASSYGLQIYEQYF,TGTGCCAGCAGTTACGGGTTACAGATCTACGAGCAGTACTTC
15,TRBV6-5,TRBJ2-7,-,CASGVWKTSSYEQYF,TGTGCCAGTGGAGTTTGGAAGACGAGCTCCTACGAGCAGTACTTC
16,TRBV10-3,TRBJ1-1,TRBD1,CAIGQGVGQSNTEAFF,TGTGCCATCGGACAGGGAGTGGGGCAATCGAACACTGAAGCTTTCTTT
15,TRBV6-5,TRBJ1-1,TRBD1,CASTTPDRGGTEAFF,TGTGCCAGCACTACCCCGGACAGGGGAGGAACTGAAGCTTTCTTT
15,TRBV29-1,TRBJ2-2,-,CSAAGGETNTGELFF,TGCAGCGCCGCGGGCGGCGAAACGAACACCGGGGAGCTGTTTTTT
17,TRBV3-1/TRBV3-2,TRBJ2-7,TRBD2,CASSRGGLAVSSYEQYF,TGTGCCAGCAGCCGAGGGGGACTAGCGGTCAGCTCCTACGAGCAGTACTTC
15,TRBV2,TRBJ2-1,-,CASSGGGGSYNEQFF,TGTGCCAGCAGTGGCGGAGGGGGCTCCTACAATGAGCAGTTCTTC
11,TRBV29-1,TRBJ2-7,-,CSVDEGYEQYF,TGCAGCGTTGATGAGGGATACGAGCAGTACTTC
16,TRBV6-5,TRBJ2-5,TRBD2,CASSYGLAGEQETQYF,TGTGCCAGCAGTTACGGCCTAGCGGGGGAACAAGAGACCCAGTACTTC
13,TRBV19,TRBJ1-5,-,CASSIASNQPQHF,TGTGCCAGTAGTATAGCTAGCAATCAGCCCCAGCATTTT
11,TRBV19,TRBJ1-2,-,CASSRSSGYTF,TGTGCCAGTAGTAGAAGCTCTGGCTACACCTTC
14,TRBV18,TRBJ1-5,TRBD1,CASSPDRGSQPQHF,TGTGCCAGCTCACCCGACAGGGGGTCTCAGCCCCAGCATTTT
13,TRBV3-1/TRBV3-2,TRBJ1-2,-,CASSLAGGYGYTF,TGTGCCAGCAGCCTTGCCGGTGGGTATGGCTACACCTTC
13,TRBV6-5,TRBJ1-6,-,CASGRQQNSPLHF,TGTGCCAGCGGGCGCCAACAGAATTCACCCCTCCACTTT
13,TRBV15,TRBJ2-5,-,CATSRGNEETQYF,TGTGCCACCAGCAGGGGGAATGAAGAGACCCAGTACTTC
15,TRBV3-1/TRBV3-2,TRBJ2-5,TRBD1,CASSQTTGSQETQYF,TGTGCCAGCAGCCAAACGACAGGGTCCCAAGAGACCCAGTACTTC
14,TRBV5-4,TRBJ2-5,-,CASSSWGPPWTQYF,TGTGCCAGCAGCTCCTGGGGACCCCCGTGGACCCAGTACTTC
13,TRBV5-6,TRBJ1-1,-,CASSLRGVTEAFF,TGTGCCAGCAGCTTGAGAGGGGTGACTGAAGCTTTCTTT